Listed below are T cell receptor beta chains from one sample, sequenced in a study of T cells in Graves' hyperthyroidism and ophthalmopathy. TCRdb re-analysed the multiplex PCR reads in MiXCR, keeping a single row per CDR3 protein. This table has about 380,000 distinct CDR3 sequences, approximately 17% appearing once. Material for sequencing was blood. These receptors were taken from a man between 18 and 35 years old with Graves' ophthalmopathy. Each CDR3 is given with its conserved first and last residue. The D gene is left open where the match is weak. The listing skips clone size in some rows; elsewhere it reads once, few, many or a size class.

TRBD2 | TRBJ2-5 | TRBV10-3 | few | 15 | TGTGCCATCAGTCCTAGCGGGGGGGCGTGGGAGACCCAGTACTTC | CAISPSGGAWETQYF
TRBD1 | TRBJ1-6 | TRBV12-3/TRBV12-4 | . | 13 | TGTGCCAGCAGTAGGGACAGGGGGGAACCCCTCCACTTT | CASSRDRGEPLHF
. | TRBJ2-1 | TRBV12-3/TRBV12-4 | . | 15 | TGTGCCAGCAGCCTCTTACGGAAGGGAGGAACTGAGCAGTTCTTC | CASSLLRKGGTEQFF
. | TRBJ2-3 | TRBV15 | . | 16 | TGTGCCACCAGCAGAGATCCAGGCGGTTTCACAGATACGCAGTATTTT | CATSRDPGGFTDTQYF
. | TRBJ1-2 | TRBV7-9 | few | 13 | TGTGCCAGCAGCTCACAAAATCGATACGGCTACACCTTC | CASSSQNRYGYTF
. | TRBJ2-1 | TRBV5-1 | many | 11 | TGCGCCAGCAGCTTGGGCGTGGAGCAGTTCTTC | CASSLGVEQFF
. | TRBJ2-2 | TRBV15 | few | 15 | TGTGCCACCAGCACCAGGTGGGGGCTACCGCAGGAGCTGTTTTTT | CATSTRWGLPQELFF
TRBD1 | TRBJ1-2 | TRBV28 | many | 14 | TGTGCCAGCAGTTTGGACAGGGTGGACTATGGCTACACCTTC | CASSLDRVDYGYTF
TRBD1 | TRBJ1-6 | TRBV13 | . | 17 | TGTGCCAGCTCACCACGTGAGACAGGGGTTGATAATTCACCCCTCCACTTT | CASSPRETGVDNSPLHF
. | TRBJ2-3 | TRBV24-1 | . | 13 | TGTGCCACCGGCCAGGGGAAACGCGATACGCAGTATTTT | CATGQGKRDTQYF
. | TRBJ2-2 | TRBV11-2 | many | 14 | TGTGCCAGCAGCTTGTTCAGCGGCGCCGGGGAGCTGTTTTTT | CASSLFSGAGELFF
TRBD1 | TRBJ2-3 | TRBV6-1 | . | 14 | TGTGCCAGCAGCCACCGACAGGGTAGAGATACGCAGTATTTT | CASSHRQGRDTQYF
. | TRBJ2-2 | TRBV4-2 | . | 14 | TGTGCCAGCAGCCAGTCCCTTTTCTCCGGGGAGCTGTTTTTT | CASSQSLFSGELFF
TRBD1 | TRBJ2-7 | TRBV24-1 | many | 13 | TGTGCCACCAGTGAGACAGGGTCCCACGAGCAGTACTTC | CATSETGSHEQYF
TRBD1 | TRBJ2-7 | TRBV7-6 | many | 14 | TGTGCCAGCAGCCAACGACAGGGTTCGTACGAGCAGTACTTC | CASSQRQGSYEQYF
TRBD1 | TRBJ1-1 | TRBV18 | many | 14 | TGTGCCAGCTCACGGGACAGGGGGCGTAAAGAAGCTTTCTTT | CASSRDRGRKEAFF
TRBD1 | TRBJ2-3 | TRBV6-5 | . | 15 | TGTGCCAGCAGTTACCTAGGGGGCGAGTTAGATACGCAGTATTTT | CASSYLGGELDTQYF
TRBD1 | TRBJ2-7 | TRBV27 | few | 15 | TGTGCCAGCAGCTCACCCCGGACAGGAACCTACGAGCAGTACTTC | CASSSPRTGTYEQYF
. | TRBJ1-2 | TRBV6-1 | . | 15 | TGTGCCAGCAGTGACAGGGGAAGAAGTGCCTATGGCTACACCTTC | CASSDRGRSAYGYTF
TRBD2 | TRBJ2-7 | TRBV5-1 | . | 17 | TGCGCCAGCAGCTTGGGGGTCGCGGGGACTAGCGCCTACGAGCAGTACTTC | CASSLGVAGTSAYEQYF
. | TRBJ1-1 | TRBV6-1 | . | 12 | TGTGCCAGCAGTAACCTGGGGCCTGAAGCTTTCTTT | CASSNLGPEAFF
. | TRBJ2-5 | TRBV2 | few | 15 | TGTGCCAGCAGTGGACCTGGTGGGGCAGGGGAGACCCAGTACTTC | CASSGPGGAGETQYF
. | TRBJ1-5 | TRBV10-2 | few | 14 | TGCGCCAGCAGTGAGCCCAGTAGCAATCAGCCCCAGCATTTT | CASSEPSSNQPQHF
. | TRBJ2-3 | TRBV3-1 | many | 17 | TGTGCCAGCAGCCACCCCTCTCTAATCCAGGGAGCAGATACGCAGTATTTT | CASSHPSLIQGADTQYF
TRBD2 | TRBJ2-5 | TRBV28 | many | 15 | TGTGCCAGCAGTCTGAGGCTAGCGGGGGTAGAGACCCAGTACTTC | CASSLRLAGVETQYF
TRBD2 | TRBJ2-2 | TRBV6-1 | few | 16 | TGTGCCAGCAGTCCGTCTAGCGGGGGGCCCCCCGGGGAGCTGTTTTTT | CASSPSSGGPPGELFF
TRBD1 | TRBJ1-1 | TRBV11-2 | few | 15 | TGTGCCAGCAGCCTAGTGGGACAGCTAAACACTGAAGCTTTCTTT | CASSLVGQLNTEAFF
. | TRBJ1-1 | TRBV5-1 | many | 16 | TGCGCCAGCAGCTTGGTACCATCTCCCGGGGACACTGAAGCTTTCTTT | CASSLVPSPGDTEAFF
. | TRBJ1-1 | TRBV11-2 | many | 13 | TGTGCCAGCAGCTTAGCCTCTTGGTTTGAAGCTTTCTTT | CASSLASWFEAFF
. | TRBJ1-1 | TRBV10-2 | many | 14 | TGCGCCAGCAGTGACCGGGAACTGTCCACTGAAGCTTTCTTT | CASSDRELSTEAFF
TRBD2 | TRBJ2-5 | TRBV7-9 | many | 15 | TGTGCCAGCAGCTTCGTAGCGGGGGGACAAGAGACCCAGTACTTC | CASSFVAGGQETQYF
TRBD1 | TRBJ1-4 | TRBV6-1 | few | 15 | TGTGCCAGCAGTCTACAGGGGGATTATAATGAAAAACTGTTTTTT | CASSLQGDYNEKLFF
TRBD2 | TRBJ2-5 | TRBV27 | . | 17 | TGTGCCAGCCGAGACCTATTTAGCGGGGGGGTAAGAGAGGCCCAGTACTTC | CASRDLFSGGVREAQYF
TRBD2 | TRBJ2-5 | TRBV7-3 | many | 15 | TGTGCCAGCAGCTTGGTAGCGGGGGGCCGGGAGACCCAGTACTTC | CASSLVAGGRETQYF
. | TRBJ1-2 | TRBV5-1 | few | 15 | TGCGCCAGCAGCTTGGGTATCGGGGTTGGCTATGGCTACACCTTC | CASSLGIGVGYGYTF
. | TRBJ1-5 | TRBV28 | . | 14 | TGTGCCAGCAGTTTTAGCCAGGGCGCTCAGCCCCAGCATTTT | CASSFSQGAQPQHF
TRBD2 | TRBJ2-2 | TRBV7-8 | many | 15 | TGTGCCAGCAGACCTACTAGCGCGAACACCGGGGAGCTGTTTTTT | CASRPTSANTGELFF
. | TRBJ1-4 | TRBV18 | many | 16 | TGTGCCAGCTCACCGTACTCAGGGGCGGCTAATGAAAAACTGTTTTTT | CASSPYSGAANEKLFF
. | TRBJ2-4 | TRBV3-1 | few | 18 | TGTGCCAGCAGCCAAGATCAGGCGGGCATCTTAGCCAAAAACATTCAGTACTTC | CASSQDQAGILAKNIQYF
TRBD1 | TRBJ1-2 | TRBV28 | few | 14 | TGTGCCAGCAGCCTTTCGGACAGGTTTAACGGCTACACCTTC | CASSLSDRFNGYTF
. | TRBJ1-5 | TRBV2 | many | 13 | TGTGCCAGCGAACGACAGCGAAATCAGCCCCAGCATTTT | CASERQRNQPQHF
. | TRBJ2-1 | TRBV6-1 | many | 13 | TGTGCCAGCGTCGGGACTGGACTCAATGAGCAGTTCTTC | CASVGTGLNEQFF
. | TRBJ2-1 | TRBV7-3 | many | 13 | TGTGCCAGCAGCCTGGGCTGGGGGAATGAGCAGTTCTTC | CASSLGWGNEQFF
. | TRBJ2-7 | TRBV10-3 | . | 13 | TGTGCCATCAGTGAGTCAACAGGGAACGAGCAGTACTTC | CAISESTGNEQYF
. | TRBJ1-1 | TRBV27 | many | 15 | TGTGCCAGCAGTCGGTTCGGGGGCGGAGTCACTGAAGCTTTCTTT | CASSRFGGGVTEAFF
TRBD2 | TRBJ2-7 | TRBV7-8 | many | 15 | TGTGCCAGCAGCTTAGGTCCTAGCGGCTCCTACGAGCAGTACTTC | CASSLGPSGSYEQYF